This TCR beta chain was sequenced during a study of early stage breast cancer tumors. Across the whole study: Among approximately twelve ER+/PR+/HER2- tumors, eight were ductal, four lobular.

For this clone: Its specificity is not known.

Sequenced by immunoSEQ multiplex PCR; TCRdb stores in-frame clones only, minus some. The sample lists 7,000 to 9,500 clones; 65% to 75% were seen once. Overall study results and limits: Comparing each tissue with blood distinguished tumor from normal in about 90% of the 16 patients. Tumors had 2 to 3-fold higher T cell density and higher clonality than adjacent normal breast tissue.

The sequence derives from a person aged 55 to 75 with breast cancer. The source material was normal breast tissue next to the tumor.

CDR3 nucleotides: TGTGCCAGCAGTTTAGCTAGCGGGATAAACTACGAGCAGTACTTC. Its translation is CASSLASGINYEQYF. The chain carries TRBV28 and TRBJ2-7; 9 bases agree with TRBD2. CDR3 length: 15 amino acids. CDR1 is MDHEN, CDR2 SYDVKM, per germline. Germline trimming cut 2 bases from V and 3 bases from J; bases unmatched to any gene: 5. The full variable domain, completed using reference TRBV28 and TRBJ2-7, is DVKVTQSSRYLVKRTGEKVFLECVQDMDHENMFWYRQDPGLGLRLIYFSYDVKMKEKGDIPEGYSVSREKKERFSLILESASTNQTSMYLCASSLASGINYEQYFGPGTRLTVT.